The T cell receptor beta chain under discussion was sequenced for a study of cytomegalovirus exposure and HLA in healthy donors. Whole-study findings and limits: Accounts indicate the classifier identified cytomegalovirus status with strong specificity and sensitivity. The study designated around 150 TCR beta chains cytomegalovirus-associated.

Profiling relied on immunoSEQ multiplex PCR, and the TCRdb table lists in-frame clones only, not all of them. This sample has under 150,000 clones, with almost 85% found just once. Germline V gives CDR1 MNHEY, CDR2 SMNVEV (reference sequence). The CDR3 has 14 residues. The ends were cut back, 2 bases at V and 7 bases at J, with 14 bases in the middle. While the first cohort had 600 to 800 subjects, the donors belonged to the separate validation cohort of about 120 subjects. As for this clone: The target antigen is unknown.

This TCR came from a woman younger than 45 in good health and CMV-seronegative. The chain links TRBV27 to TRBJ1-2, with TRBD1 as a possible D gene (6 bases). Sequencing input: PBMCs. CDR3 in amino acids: CASSLRWGGRGYTF. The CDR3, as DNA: TGTGCCAGCAGTTTACGATGGGGGGGCCGTGGCTACACCTTC.